The entry below gives a single TCR beta chain sequence along with its context. No antigen is known for it. This CDR3 has 15 residues. Looked up from germline, CDR1 is MNHEY and CDR2 is SVGAGI. Trimming at V came to 5 bases and at J to 6 bases, leaving 8 bases not matched to a gene. This entry belongs to a study of beta chain features in type 1 diabetes. General study results and limits: Type 1 diabetes patients had moderately but significantly shorter TCRB CDR3s in all four CD4+ subsets.

TCRB transcripts that were expressed got sequenced, as all of the isolated RNA had been reverse transcribed. Assay used: immunoSEQ multiplex PCR; TCRdb lists only in-frame clones, some missing. The data contain nearly 700,000 clones, over 10% of them singletons. The sample was naive CD4+ T cells from blood. This TCR came from a man aged 18 to 35 with type 1 diabetes. V is TRBV6-5 and J is TRBJ1-4; 8 bases match TRBD1. The CDR3 spells CASSIQGARDEKLFF. The CDR3 coding sequence is TGTGCCAGCAGTATTCAGGGGGCGCGGGATGAAAAACTGTTTTTT.